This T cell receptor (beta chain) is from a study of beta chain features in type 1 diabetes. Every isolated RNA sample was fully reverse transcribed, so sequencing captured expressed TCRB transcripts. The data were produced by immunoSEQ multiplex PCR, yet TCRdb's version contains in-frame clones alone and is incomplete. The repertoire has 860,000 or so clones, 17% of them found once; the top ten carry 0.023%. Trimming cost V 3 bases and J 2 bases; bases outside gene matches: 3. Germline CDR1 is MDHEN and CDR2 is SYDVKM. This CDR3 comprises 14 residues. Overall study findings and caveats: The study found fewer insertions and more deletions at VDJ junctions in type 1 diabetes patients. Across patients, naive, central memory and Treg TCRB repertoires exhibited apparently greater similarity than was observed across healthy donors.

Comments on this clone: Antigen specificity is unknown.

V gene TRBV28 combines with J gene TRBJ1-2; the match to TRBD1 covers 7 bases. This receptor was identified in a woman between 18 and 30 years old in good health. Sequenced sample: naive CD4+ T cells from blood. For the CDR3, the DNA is TGTGCCAGCAGTTTCCCGGACAGGAACTATGGCTACACCTTC. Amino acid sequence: CASSFPDRNYGYTF.